These 11 T cell receptor beta chains were sequenced from one sample in a study of shared clonotypes between healthy human individuals. TCRdb keeps only in-frame clones here, not all; method: immunoSEQ multiplex PCR. The sample consists of under 750,000 clones, over 55% of them appearing once. Material for sequencing was memory CD4+ T cells sorted from blood. The subset denotes: CD45RA-negative fraction. Every receptor here comes from a woman aged 30 to 39 in good health.

As to this clone: This same CDR3 is encoded by further DNA sequences in the sample. The V call is TRBV11-2, the J call TRBJ2-1; TRBD1 matches at 11 bases. Trimming cost V 0 bases and J 4 bases; bases outside gene matches: 5. The CDR3 totals 17 residues. Germline loops: CDR1 SGHAT, CDR2 FQNNGV. The CDR3 sequence: CASSLDSGTGGYNEQFF. DNA of the CDR3: TGTGCCAGCAGCTTAGATTCTGGGACAGGGGGATACAATGAGCAGTTCTTC.

The V and J genes are TRBV19 and TRBJ2-1; 14 bases match TRBD2. The germline V gene has CDR1 LNHDA and CDR2 SQIVND (reference sequence). The CDR3 length is 15 residues. Trimming cost V 4 bases and J 9 bases; bases outside gene matches: 5. The CDR3 DNA reads as TGTGCCAGTAGTAGACTAGCGGGAGGGCCTGGTGAGCAGTTCTTC. Translating it yields CASSRLAGGPGEQFF.

The chain combines TRBV14 with TRBJ1-5; D gene ambiguous. The CDR3 has 14 residues. The germline gives CDR1 SGHDN, CDR2 FVKESK. The V and J ends lost 1 base and 5 bases respectively, with 9 bases between them. The CDR3 protein is CASSQGSPDQPQHF. In DNA, the CDR3 is TGTGCCAGCAGCCAAGGGTCACCCGATCAGCCCCAGCATTTT.

This rearrangement joins TRBV5-1 to TRBJ2-3, with 9 nucleotides matching TRBD2. Germline assignment: CDR1 SGHRS and CDR2 YFSETQ. The CDR3 is 16 residues long. Unmatched junction bases numbered 5, after V lost 1 base and J lost 2 bases. CDR3 coding DNA: TGCGCCAGCAGCTTGCCCCTAGCGGGGACCACAGATACGCAGTATTTT. It codes for CASSLPLAGTTDTQYF.

In regard to this clone: Relative to the germline gene, one junction end is altered; a read error may explain this. The J gene is TRBJ2-5, the V gene TRBV7-9, with 9 bases fitting TRBD2. Germline values: CDR1 SEHNR, CDR2 FQNEAQ (reference sequence). The CDR3 is made up of 14 amino acids. The CDR3 sequence: CASRLAGVLETQYF. CDR3 nucleotide sequence: TGTGCCAGCAGATTAGCGGGAGTATTAGAGACCCAGTACTTC.

There are a few counts of this clone. This rearrangement joins TRBV6-1 to TRBJ1-1; D remains ambiguous. Trimming removed 0 bases from V and 6 bases from J, with 11 bases in between. The CDR3 length is 14 residues. Germline CDR1 MNHNS, CDR2 SASEGT. The DNA for the CDR3 is TGTGCCAGCAGTGAAGCGCAAGATGGGGCTGAAGCTTTCTTT. It yields the protein CASSEAQDGAEAFF.

The chain employs TRBV14 and TRBJ2-1; D is perhaps TRBD2 (5 bases). Germline-derived CDR1 and CDR2 are SGHDN and FVKESK. CDR3 size: 14 residues. V shed 3 bases and J shed 6 bases, with 12 bases lying between them. CDR3 bases: TGTGCCAGCAGCCACCAACTAGATCTCAATGAGCAGTTCTTC. Translated: CASSHQLDLNEQFF.

The table lists this clone with a count of one. The chain couples TRBV7-3 to TRBJ2-3; tentative D call: TRBD2 (6 bases). V was pared by 5 bases and J by 2 bases, with 11 bases between. Germline-derived CDR1 and CDR2 are SGHTA and FQGTGA. The CDR3 totals 14 residues. CDR3 nucleotides: TGTGCCAGCAGCCCACGGAGGGACACAGATACGCAGTATTTT. Residues: CASSPRRDTDTQYF.

The chain combines TRBV28 with TRBJ2-7; 7 bases agree with TRBD2. Germline CDR1 reads MDHEN; CDR2 reads SYDVKM. This CDR3 spans 13 amino acids. Trimming took 3 bases from V and 6 from J; bases not matched to a gene: 5. The CDR3 nucleotides read TGTGCCAGCAGTTTCCTCCCTAGCGGCGAGCAGTACTTC. This codes for CASSFLPSGEQYF.

V is TRBV2 and J is TRBJ2-5; TRBD1 might be the D (6 bases). The CDR3 runs 14 residues. The V end lost 7 bases, the J end lost 1 base, and 13 bases lay between the germline ends. The germline V gene encodes CDR1 SNHLY and CDR2 FYNNEI. For the CDR3, the DNA is TGTGCCAGCAAATTACCAGGGGCCCAAGAGACCCAGTACTTC. The encoded protein is CASKLPGAQETQYF.

The CDR3 region is CASRPLCLYEQYF. The CDR3 DNA reads as TGTGCCAGCAGACCCCTCTGCCTCTACGAGCAGTACTTC. The chain has TRBV6-4 and TRBJ2-7; D unclear. The ends were cut back, 6 bases at V and 3 bases at J, with 12 bases in the middle. The CDR3 totals 13 residues. Germline CDR1 and CDR2: MRHNA and SNTAGT.